The 32 T cell receptor beta chains below all came from one sample that was sequenced in a study of PD-L1 blockade in urothelial cancer. Produced via immunoSEQ multiplex PCR; TCRdb's table is partial and in-frame only. The sample has around 45,000 clones, 80% to 90% seen once; the top ten hold approximately 15%. Noted time point: peripheral blood 6 weeks after treatment start. This material consisted of PBMCs, taken around atezolizumab (anti-PD-L1) treatment. Receptor source: a man aged 60 to 75 with urothelial cancer.

V usage is TRBV28 and J usage is TRBJ2-7; 8 positions match TRBD1. The CDR3 spans 16 residues. Per the germline V gene, CDR1 is MDHEN and CDR2 is SYDVKM. J gave up 8 bases and V 0 bases, and 12 bases lay outside the gene matches. CDR3 coding DNA: TGTGCCAGCAGTTTATGGGGGATAGCGGCAGGGGGCCAGCAGTACTTC. It specifies CASSLWGIAAGGQQYF.

J is TRBJ2-7 and V is TRBV6-6, with D perhaps matching TRBD1 (6 bases). Deletions cut 7 bases from V and 0 bases from J, with 13 bases between. Germline V gene data show CDR1 as MNHNY and CDR2 as SVGAGI (reference sequence). The CDR3 has 14 residues. CDR3: CASTTGYSSYEQYF. In nucleotides, the CDR3 is TGTGCCAGCACCACAGGGTATAGCTCCTACGAGCAGTACTTC.

The chain recombines TRBV6-4 with TRBJ2-3; 10 bases match TRBD2. This CDR3 spans 15 amino acids. Trimming at V came to 2 bases and at J to 1 base, leaving 0 bases not matched to a gene. Germline loops: CDR1 MRHNA, CDR2 SNTAGT. The CDR3 region is CASSDLAGGTDTQYF. As DNA, the CDR3 is TGTGCCAGCAGTGACCTAGCGGGGGGCACAGATACGCAGTATTTT.

V is TRBV19 and J is TRBJ2-7, with D possibly matching TRBD1 (5 bases). This CDR3 contains 13 residues. In germline, CDR1 is LNHDA, CDR2 SQIVND (reference sequence). V lost 4 bases, J lost 4 bases, and 11 bases lay in between. The CDR3 protein is CASSTGYGYEQYF. In DNA form, the CDR3 reads TGTGCCAGTAGTACAGGGTACGGTTACGAGCAGTACTTC.

The chain uses TRBV5-1 and TRBJ2-7; possible D gene TRBD1, 5 bases. This CDR3 spans 13 amino acids. V was pared by 1 base and J by 2 bases, with 7 bases between. Germline CDR1 SGHRS, CDR2 YFSETQ. The CDR3 sequence: CASSLTGAYEQYF. As DNA, the CDR3 is TGCGCCAGCAGCTTGACAGGAGCCTACGAGCAGTACTTC.

The chain uses TRBV11-1 and TRBJ1-6; no reliable D call. The CDR3 runs 14 residues. CDR1 is SGHAT and CDR2 is FQDESV in the germline V gene (reference sequence). V was trimmed by 3 bases and J by 8 bases, leaving 11 bases between them. CDR3 residues: CASSFPSGYSPLHF. CDR3 DNA: TGTGCCAGCAGCTTTCCGTCAGGCTATTCACCCCTCCACTTT.

The table lists this clone with a few counts. V and J are TRBV7-8 and TRBJ1-6, with a possible D match to TRBD1 (5 bases). The CDR3 covers 18 residues. V was trimmed by 0 bases and J by 7 bases, leaving 19 bases between them. Germline CDR1 SGHVS, CDR2 FQNEAQ. CDR3 nucleotide sequence: TGTGCCAGCAGCTTAGCAGTGCGGCTACAGGCCTTGAATTCACCCCTCCACTTT. Amino acids: CASSLAVRLQALNSPLHF. Complete variable domain (other parts from reference TRBV7-8 and TRBJ1-6): GAGVSQSPRYKVAKRGQDVALRCDPISGHVSLFWYQQALGQGPEFLTYFQNEAQLDKSGLPSDRFFAERPEGSVSTLKIQRTQQEDSAVYLCASSLAVRLQALNSPLHFGNGTRLTVT.

This rearrangement joins TRBV27 to TRBJ2-2, with D possibly being TRBD1 (6 bases). Germline assignment: CDR1 MNHEY and CDR2 SMNVEV (reference sequence). The V and J ends lost 6 bases and 1 base respectively, with 15 bases between them. This CDR3 has 16 amino acids. CDR3 bases: TGTGCCAGCAGCCATGGGAACAGGGTGAACACCGGGGAGCTGTTTTTT. Amino acid sequence: CASSHGNRVNTGELFF.

The rearrangement links TRBV28 to TRBJ1-5; possible D gene TRBD1, 5 bases. The germline V gene has CDR1 MDHEN and CDR2 SYDVKM. Trimming removed 3 bases at V and 1 base at J, with 13 bases between. There are 16 residues in the CDR3. Here the CDR3 DNA reads TGTGCCAGCAGTTTTAGTAGGGGTGAGAGCAATCAGCCCCAGCATTTT. Its translation is CASSFSRGESNQPQHF.

The J gene is TRBJ1-6, the V gene TRBV11-3; D is undetermined. Trimming removed 1 base from V and 12 bases from J, with 10 bases in between. Per germline, CDR1 SGHNT and CDR2 YENEEA. The CDR3 has 13 residues. In nucleotides, the CDR3 is TGTGCCAGCAGCTTAGGGAGCTCCGGACCCCTCCACTTT. Protein sequence: CASSLGSSGPLHF. Drawing the rest from reference TRBV11-3 and TRBJ1-6, the complete variable domain is EAGVVQSPRYKIIEKKQPVAFWCNPISGHNTLYWYLQNLGQGPELLIRYENEEAVDDSQLPKDRFSAERLKGVDSTLKIQPAELGDSAVYLCASSLGSSGPLHFGNGTRLTVT.

J is TRBJ1-5 and V is TRBV7-8, with 9 bases that match TRBD1. Germline V gives CDR1 SGHVS, CDR2 FQNEAQ. Trimming cost V 2 bases and J 7 bases; bases outside gene matches: 3. The CDR3 has 14 residues. This CDR3 is CASSLRTGVQPQHF. The CDR3 DNA reads TGTGCCAGCAGCTTAAGGACAGGGGTCCAGCCCCAGCATTTT. Drawing the rest from reference TRBV7-8 and TRBJ1-5, the complete variable domain is GAGVSQSPRYKVAKRGQDVALRCDPISGHVSLFWYQQALGQGPEFLTYFQNEAQLDKSGLPSDRFFAERPEGSVSTLKIQRTQQEDSAVYLCASSLRTGVQPQHFGDGTRLSIL.

This chain connects TRBV30 to TRBJ2-5; possibly TRBD2 for D (5 bases). With the DNA end fitting TRBJ2-7 better, the J assignment may be wrong. CDR1 and CDR2 from the germline V gene are GTSNPN and SVGIG (reference sequence). The CDR3 sequence is 13 residues long. The DNA for the CDR3 is TGTGCCTGGAGCGGGATTCTCGCCTACGAGCAGTACTTC. Protein product: CAWSGILAYEQYF.

CDR3 coding DNA: TGTGCCAGCAGCTTCGCAGGTGGAGCGGGGGGCGCGAACACCGGGGAGCTGTTTTTT. This sequence encodes CASSFAGGAGGANTGELFF. This sequence joins TRBV5-4 and TRBJ2-2; 9 nucleotides agree with TRBD2. The germline V gene has CDR1 SGHNT and CDR2 YYREEE (reference sequence). With 2 bases clipped from V and 0 bases from J, the junction kept 11 bases outside the gene matches. CDR3 size: 19 residues.

This clone was counted once. The chain uses TRBV27 and TRBJ1-1; TRBD1 aligns across 9 bases. Trimming cost V 5 bases and J 3 bases; bases outside gene matches: 13. CDR1 MNHEY and CDR2 SMNVEV come from the germline V gene (reference sequence). The CDR3 covers 17 residues. The chain's CDR3 is CASSQLRGTGMDTEAFF. CDR3 bases: TGTGCCAGCAGTCAGTTACGTGGGACAGGGATGGACACTGAAGCTTTCTTT.

This chain joins TRBV6-1 and TRBJ1-5; 9 nucleotides agree with TRBD1. This CDR3 is 17 amino acids long. J lost 9 bases, V lost 3 bases, and 15 bases had no gene match. Germline V lookup: CDR1 MNHNS, CDR2 SASEGT. CDR3 residues: CASSDLSGTGRIWPQHF. The CDR3 region has the DNA TGTGCCAGCAGTGACCTCTCCGGGACAGGGCGCATTTGGCCCCAGCATTTT.

V gene TRBV2 combines with J gene TRBJ1-2; TRBD1 matches 7 bases. The CDR3 runs 16 residues. J gave up 3 bases and V 1 base, and 8 bases lay outside the gene matches. Germline CDR1 SNHLY, CDR2 FYNNEI. For the CDR3, the DNA is TGTGCCAGCAGTGAAGAGGTGCAGGGGGGTGACTATGGCTACACCTTC. Its translation: CASSEEVQGGDYGYTF. Drawing the rest from reference TRBV2 and TRBJ1-2, the complete variable domain is EPEVTQTPSHQVTQMGQEVILRCVPISNHLYFYWYRQILGQKVEFLVSFYNNEISEKSEIFDDQFSVERPDGSNFTLKIRSTKLEDSAMYFCASSEEVQGGDYGYTFGSGTRLTVV.

The rearrangement joins TRBV5-6 to TRBJ1-6, with a tentative D call TRBD1 (5 bases). The CDR3 contains 16 residues. V shed 4 bases and J shed 7 bases, with 18 bases lying between them. Germline loops: CDR1 SGHDT, CDR2 YYEEEE. CDR3 amino acids: CASSRTVASGNSPLHF. Here the CDR3 DNA reads TGTGCCAGCAGCCGCACAGTGGCTTCAGGGAATTCACCCCTCCACTTT.

This rearrangement joins TRBV5-1 to TRBJ1-1; the match to TRBD1 covers 8 bases. Germline CDR1 and CDR2: SGHRS and YFSETQ. The J segment lost 3 bases and the V segment lost 4 bases, leaving 11 bases of the junction unmatched. CDR3 length equals 16 residues. As DNA, the CDR3 is TGCGCCAGCAGCCCTTGGACAGGGACTCTTCACACTGAAGCTTTCTTT. Its protein product is CASSPWTGTLHTEAFF.

J is TRBJ2-2 and V is TRBV28, with 9 bases lining up with TRBD1. Trimming cost V 5 bases and J 0 bases; bases outside gene matches: 4. CDR3 length: 16 amino acids. Germline V CDR1 and CDR2: MDHEN, SYDVKM. CDR3 DNA: TGTGCCAGCAGTCGTACAGGGGGCCCGAACACCGGGGAGCTGTTTTTT. This encodes CASSRTGGPNTGELFF.

The rearrangement joins TRBV7-9 to TRBJ2-5, with 7 bases that match TRBD2. CDR1 SEHNR and CDR2 FQNEAQ come from the germline V gene (reference sequence). V trimming: 1 base; J trimming: 0 bases; junction bases outside the gene matches: 5. The length of the CDR3 is 16 residues. In DNA form, the CDR3 reads TGTGCCAGCAGCTTAGTTGGCGGGGGTTACCAAGAGACCCAGTACTTC. The encoded protein is CASSLVGGGYQETQYF.

This chain connects TRBV11-2 to TRBJ1-1; TRBD1 matches 8 bases. The V gene end was trimmed by 4 bases and the J gene end by 5 bases; junction bases not matched to a gene: 18. This CDR3 region has 18 residues. The germline CDR1 and CDR2 sequences are SGHAT and FQNNGV. The CDR3 here is CASSSGRGQDGFGTEAFF. The CDR3 DNA reads TGTGCCAGCAGCTCAGGGCGGGGACAGGACGGGTTTGGGACTGAAGCTTTCTTT.

The chain links TRBV28 to TRBJ1-2; 11 nucleotides match TRBD1. CDR3 length equals 14 residues. The J segment lost 1 base and the V segment lost 6 bases, leaving 1 base of the junction unmatched. Per germline, CDR1 MDHEN and CDR2 SYDVKM. The CDR3 nucleotides are TGTGCCAGCAGGGACAGGGGGCTTAACTATGGCTACACCTTC. Translating it yields CASRDRGLNYGYTF.

V is TRBV28 and J is TRBJ1-5; 9 bases align to TRBD1. The V gene's germline CDR1 is MDHEN and CDR2 SYDVKM. V dropped 4 bases and J dropped 7; count of bases not matched to a gene: 11. This CDR3 is built from 16 residues. CDR3 residues: CASSSPGQGPSQPQHF. The CDR3 DNA is TGTGCCAGCAGTTCACCGGGACAGGGCCCTTCCCAGCCCCAGCATTTT.

The J gene is TRBJ1-4, the V gene TRBV27; weak D call: TRBD1 (6 bases). CDR1 is MNHEY, CDR2 SMNVEV, per germline (reference sequence). This CDR3 contains 17 residues. V dropped 2 bases and J dropped 0 bases, with 13 bases sitting between them. The CDR3, as DNA: TGTGCCAGCAGTTTAATACAGGGATACGCAACTAATGAAAAACTGTTTTTT. Translated, it gives CASSLIQGYATNEKLFF. Looking up the rest from reference TRBV27 and TRBJ1-4 gives the full variable domain: EAQVTQNPRYLITVTGKKLTVTCSQNMNHEYMSWYRQDPGLGLRQIYYSMNVEVTDKGDVPEGYKVSRKEKRNFPLILESPSPNQTSLYFCASSLIQGYATNEKLFFGSGTQLSVL.

The chain couples TRBV4-1 to TRBJ2-5, with a possible D match to TRBD2 (5 bases). V was cut by 3 bases and J by 1 base, with 9 bases left in between. Germline CDR1 MGHRA, CDR2 YSYEKL. This CDR3 comprises 14 residues. CDR3 DNA sequence: TGCGCCAGCAGCCAGCGGGCTTCCCAAGAGACCCAGTACTTC. Amino acid sequence: CASSQRASQETQYF.

The V call is TRBV7-8, the J call TRBJ2-7; 10 nucleotides line up with TRBD1. The CDR3 runs 15 residues. The V segment lost 2 bases and the J segment 4 bases; nucleotides outside the gene matches: 5. CDR1 SGHVS and CDR2 FQNEAQ come from the germline V gene. In nucleotides, the CDR3 is TGTGCCAGCAGCTTAAGGGGGACAGGGGTTTACGAGCAGTACTTC. This translates into CASSLRGTGVYEQYF.

This sequence joins TRBV7-9 and TRBJ1-2; 10 positions match TRBD1. The CDR3 extends over 14 amino acids. Germline V CDR1 and CDR2: SEHNR, FQNEAQ (reference sequence). The trim removed 3 bases at V and 6 bases at J, leaving 4 bases unmatched. The CDR3 nucleotides read TGTGCCAGCAGCTTTTCGACAGGGGGCCATGGCTACACCTTC. As protein: CASSFSTGGHGYTF. Supplemented by reference TRBV7-9 and TRBJ1-2, the full variable domain reads DTGVSQNPRHKITKRGQNVTFRCDPISEHNRLYWYRQTLGQGPEFLTYFQNEAQLEKSRLLSDRFSAERPKGSFSTLEIQRTEQGDSAMYLCASSFSTGGHGYTFGSGTRLTVV.

J is TRBJ2-5 and V is TRBV28; 12 bases align to TRBD2. The CDR3 extends over 15 amino acids. With 3 bases clipped from V and 4 bases from J, the junction kept 3 bases outside the gene matches. From germline, CDR1 is MDHEN and CDR2 SYDVKM. CDR3: CASSFTSGGLETQYF. The CDR3 DNA follows: TGTGCCAGCAGTTTTACTAGCGGGGGGTTAGAGACCCAGTACTTC.

J is TRBJ1-1 and V is TRBV30; TRBD1 might be the D (5 bases). Germline assignment: CDR1 GTSNPN and CDR2 SVGIG (reference sequence). The length of the CDR3 is 14 residues. Trimming removed 2 bases from V and 3 bases from J, with 13 bases in between. Here the CDR3 reads CAWSRVRVYTEAFF. The CDR3 DNA follows: TGTGCCTGGAGTCGAGTCAGGGTATACACTGAAGCTTTCTTT.

This sequence joins TRBV19 and TRBJ2-7; the match to TRBD1 covers 8 bases. Looked up from germline, CDR1 is LNHDA and CDR2 is SQIVND (reference sequence). The CDR3 has 16 amino acids. J gave up 0 bases and V 5 bases, and 9 bases lay outside the gene matches. CDR3 sequence (DNA): TGTGCCAGTAGTCTCTCCGGACAGGGCAGCTCCTACGAGCAGTACTTC. Amino acid sequence: CASSLSGQGSSYEQYF.

The genes are TRBV10-3 and TRBJ2-1; TRBD2 agrees at 7 bases. The CDR3 is 13 residues long. CDR1 is ENHRY and CDR2 is SYGVKD in the germline V gene. J was trimmed by 7 bases and V by 8 bases; bases with no gene match: 8. The CDR3 reads CAISRAGFNEQFF. The CDR3 DNA reads TGTGCCATCTCTCGAGCGGGGTTTAATGAGCAGTTCTTC.

This clone is a singleton in its sample. This sequence joins TRBV18 and TRBJ1-6; the D is unclear. The CDR3 has 14 residues. Trimming removed 4 bases from V and 6 bases from J, with 10 bases in between. Germline-derived CDR1 and CDR2 are KGHSH and LQKENI. The CDR3 loop is CASSRAALNSPLHF. CDR3 DNA: TGTGCCAGCTCACGGGCAGCTCTTAATTCACCCCTCCACTTT.